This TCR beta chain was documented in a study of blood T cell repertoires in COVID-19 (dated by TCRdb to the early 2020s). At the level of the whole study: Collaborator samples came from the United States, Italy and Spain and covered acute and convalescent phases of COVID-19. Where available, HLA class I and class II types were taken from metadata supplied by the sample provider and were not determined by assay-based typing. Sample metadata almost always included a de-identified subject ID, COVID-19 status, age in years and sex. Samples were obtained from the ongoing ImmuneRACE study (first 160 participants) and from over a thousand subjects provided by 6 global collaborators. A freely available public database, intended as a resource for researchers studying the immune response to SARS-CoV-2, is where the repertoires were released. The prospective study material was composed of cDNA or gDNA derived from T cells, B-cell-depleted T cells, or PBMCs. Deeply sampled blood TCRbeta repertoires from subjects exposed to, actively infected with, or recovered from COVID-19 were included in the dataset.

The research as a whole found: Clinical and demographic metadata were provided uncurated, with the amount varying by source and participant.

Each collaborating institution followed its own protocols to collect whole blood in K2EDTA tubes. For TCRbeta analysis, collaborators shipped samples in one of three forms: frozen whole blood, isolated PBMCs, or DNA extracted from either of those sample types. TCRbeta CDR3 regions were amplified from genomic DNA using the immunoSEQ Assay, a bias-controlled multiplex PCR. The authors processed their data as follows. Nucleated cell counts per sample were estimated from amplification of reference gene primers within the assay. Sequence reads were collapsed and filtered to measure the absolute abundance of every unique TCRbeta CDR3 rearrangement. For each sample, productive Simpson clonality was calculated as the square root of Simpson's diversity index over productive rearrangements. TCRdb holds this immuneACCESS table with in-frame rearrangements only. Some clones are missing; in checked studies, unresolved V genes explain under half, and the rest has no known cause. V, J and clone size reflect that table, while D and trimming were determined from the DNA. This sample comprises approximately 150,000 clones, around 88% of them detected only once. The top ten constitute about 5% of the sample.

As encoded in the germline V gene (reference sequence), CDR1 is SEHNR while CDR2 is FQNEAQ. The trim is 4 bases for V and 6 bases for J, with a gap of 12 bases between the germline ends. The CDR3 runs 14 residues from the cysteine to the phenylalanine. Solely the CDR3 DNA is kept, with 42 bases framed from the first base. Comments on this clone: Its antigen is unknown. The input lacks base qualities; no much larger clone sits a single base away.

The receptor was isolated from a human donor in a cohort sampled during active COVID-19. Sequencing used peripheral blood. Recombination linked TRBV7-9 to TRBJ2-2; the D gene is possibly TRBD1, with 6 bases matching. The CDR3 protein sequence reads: CASSSNRESGELFF. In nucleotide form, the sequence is TGTGCCAGCAGCTCGAACAGGGAATCCGGGGAGCTGTTTTTT. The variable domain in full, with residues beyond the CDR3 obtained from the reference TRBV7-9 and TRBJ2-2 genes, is DTGVSQNPRHKITKRGQNVTFRCDPISEHNRLYWYRQTLGQGPEFLTYFQNEAQLEKSRLLSDRFSAERPKGSFSTLEIQRTEQGDSAMYLCASSSNRESGELFFGEGSRLTVL.